The 27 T cell receptor beta chains below were found in one sample sequenced in a study of T cells in Graves' hyperthyroidism and ophthalmopathy. RNA transcripts gave rise to amplified TCR beta CDR3 regions. TCR CDR3 underwent first-round RT-PCR with the HTBI primer set. TCRdb reprocessed the multiplex PCR reads with MiXCR, giving one entry per CDR3 protein. Among a few hundred thousand distinct CDR3 sequences listed, 15% were seen once. The sequenced sample was blood. These receptor sequences come from a woman in her forties or fifties with Graves' hyperthyroidism that later progressed to Graves' ophthalmopathy.

This chain's CDR3 is CSVVGESYGYTF. The DNA of the CDR3 is TGCAGCGTTGTGGGGGAATCCTATGGCTACACCTTC. The chain couples TRBV29-1 to TRBJ1-2; a weak D match, TRBD1 (5 bases). Germline-derived CDR1 and CDR2 are SQVTM and ANQGSEA. The germline V and J ends were trimmed by 4 bases and 4 bases, with 10 bases remaining between them. The length of the CDR3 is 12 residues.

This clonotype was seen at least ten times. This CDR3 is CASSLYESRFYSSSYEQYF. In nucleotides, the CDR3 is TGTGCCAGCAGCTTGTATGAGTCTCGATTTTACTCTTCCTCCTACGAGCAGTACTTC. V gene TRBV5-6 combines with J gene TRBJ2-7; D unclear. Germline V CDR1 and CDR2: SGHDT, YYEEEE. V was pared by 1 base and J by 0 bases, with 23 bases between. The length of the CDR3 is 19 residues.

This clonotype has a handful of counts. The chain employs TRBV9 and TRBJ2-1, with a possible D match to TRBD2 (6 bases). This CDR3 is built from 16 residues. Germline CDR1 and CDR2: SGDLS and YYNGEE. The germline V and J ends were trimmed by 4 bases and 0 bases, with 14 bases remaining between them. The CDR3 DNA reads TGTGCCAGCAGCTTCGGACGGGGGAGCTCCTACAATGAGCAGTTCTTC. Translating it yields CASSFGRGSSYNEQFF. The full variable domain, rest sourced from reference TRBV9 and TRBJ2-1, is DSGVTQTPKHLITATGQRVTLRCSPRSGDLSVYWYQQSLDQGLQFLIQYYNGEERAKGNILERFSAQQFPDLHSELNLSSLELGDSALYFCASSFGRGSSYNEQFFGPGTRLTVL.

This clonotype was seen only a few times. J is TRBJ1-2 and V is TRBV28; the D gene is possibly TRBD1 (5 bases). From germline, CDR1 is MDHEN and CDR2 SYDVKM. V gave up 6 bases and J gave up 0 bases, with 11 bases separating them. This CDR3 contains 14 residues. The CDR3 loop is CASRSGGPNYGYTF. CDR3 sequence (DNA): TGTGCCAGCAGGTCGGGGGGACCTAACTATGGCTACACCTTC.

This clonotype was observed at least ten times. V and J are TRBV2 and TRBJ1-1; D not resolved. The V end lost 7 bases, the J end lost 3 bases, and 12 bases lay between the germline ends. This CDR3 comprises 13 residues. The germline gives CDR1 SNHLY, CDR2 FYNNEI. CDR3 region: CASTYRPHTEAFF. CDR3 sequence (DNA): TGTGCCAGCACTTACAGACCTCACACTGAAGCTTTCTTT.

This clonotype was counted at least ten times. The rearrangement joins TRBV10-3 to TRBJ2-3; 10 bases map to TRBD2. J was trimmed by 0 bases and V by 5 bases; bases with no gene match: 14. Looked up from germline, CDR1 is ENHRY and CDR2 is SYGVKD. The CDR3 spans 19 residues. The CDR3 DNA reads TGTGCCATCAGTTCCGACCCTGGACTAGCGGAGTCTAGCACAGATACGCAGTATTTT. Translation: CAISSDPGLAESSTDTQYF.

This clonotype was detected a few times. The chain combines TRBV3-1 with TRBJ2-5; the D gene could be TRBD1 or TRBD2 (5 bases each). V was clipped by 1 base and J by 7 bases, with 16 bases between them. Per the germline V gene, CDR1 is LGHDT and CDR2 is YNNKEL (reference sequence). There are 15 residues in the CDR3. This CDR3 is CASSQAGRMPWTQYF. CDR3 DNA: TGTGCCAGCAGCCAAGCGGGACGGATGCCTTGGACCCAGTACTTC.

This clonotype occurred many times. The V gene is TRBV29-1, the J gene TRBJ2-7; 8 bases match TRBD2. Germline V CDR1 and CDR2: SQVTM, ANQGSEA. This CDR3 has 13 amino acids. The V segment lost 3 bases and the J segment 4 bases; nucleotides outside the gene matches: 5. CDR3: CSVDPGGGYEQYF. The CDR3 DNA is TGCAGCGTTGATCCGGGAGGGGGTTACGAGCAGTACTTC.

This clonotype was detected ten times or more. This chain joins TRBV5-1 and TRBJ2-1, with TRBD2 as a possible D gene (6 bases). Trimming pared 3 bases from V and 2 bases from J, leaving 9 bases between. The CDR3 is 14 amino acids. Germline V gene data show CDR1 as SGHRS and CDR2 as YFSETQ. The CDR3 DNA sequence: TGCGCCAGCAGCTCCGGGAGAGCCTACAATGAGCAGTTCTTC. This encodes CASSSGRAYNEQFF.

This clonotype was seen ten or more times. The chain recombines TRBV3-1 with TRBJ2-5, with D uncertain. The CDR3 spans 16 residues. Germline CDR1 and CDR2: LGHDT and YNNKEL (reference sequence). V lost 1 base and J lost 2, with 14 bases in between. For the CDR3, the DNA is TGTGCCAGCAGCCAAGGAACGACACTGGATCAAGAGACCCAGTACTTC. It codes for CASSQGTTLDQETQYF.

This clonotype has a count of ten or more. The rearrangement joins TRBV5-6 to TRBJ2-1; D is ambiguous. Germline assignment: CDR1 SGHDT and CDR2 YYEEEE. The CDR3 has 11 residues. The ends were cut back, 4 bases at V and 9 bases at J, with 8 bases in the middle. In DNA, the CDR3 is TGTGCCAGCAGCCGATTAGGTGAGCAGTTCTTC. This codes for CASSRLGEQFF.

The sample holds many counts of this clonotype. The chain links TRBV7-3 to TRBJ1-1; no reliable D call. Trimming pared 5 bases from V and 0 bases from J, leaving 7 bases between. This CDR3 is built from 13 residues. CDR1 is SGHTA, CDR2 FQGTGA, per germline. The CDR3 DNA sequence: TGTGCCAGCAGCCGATCTATGAACACTGAAGCTTTCTTT. This encodes CASSRSMNTEAFF.

As to this clonotype: Given a much more abundant clone one base away, this may be a read error. The V and J genes are TRBV20-1 and TRBJ2-3; D is ambiguous. The V gene's germline CDR1 is DFQATT and CDR2 SNEGSKA (reference sequence). The CDR3 loop spans 15 amino acids. CDR3 in DNA: TGCAGTGCTAGAGATCGGGTGGTGAGCACAAATACGCAGTATTTT. Protein sequence: CSARDRVVSTNTQYF.

This clonotype was seen many times. The chain is built from TRBV27 and TRBJ1-1; D uncertain. The CDR3 is made up of 15 amino acids. Trimming took 2 bases from V and 1 from J, leaving 11 bases between them. Germline CDR1 is MNHEY and CDR2 is SMNVEV (reference sequence). CDR3 residues: CASSLRGRPNTEAFF. CDR3 coding DNA: TGTGCCAGCAGTTTACGTGGCAGGCCGAACACTGAAGCTTTCTTT.

About this clonotype itself: A much larger clone sits a single nucleotide away, making a read error possible. CDR3 loop: CAGSSGLAWTQYF. CDR3 DNA sequence: TGTGCCGGTAGTTCCGGACTAGCGTGGACCCAGTACTTC. This sequence joins TRBV19 and TRBJ2-5; 9 nucleotides match TRBD2. Germline values: CDR1 LNHDA, CDR2 SQIVND (reference sequence). The CDR3 is 13 residues long.

This clonotype was observed many times. The rearrangement joins TRBV5-1 to TRBJ2-1; D perhaps matches TRBD2 (6 bases). Trimming cost V 3 bases and J 7 bases, with 11 bases left between them. This CDR3 is 13 amino acids long. Germline-derived CDR1 and CDR2 are SGHRS and YFSETQ. As DNA, the CDR3 is TGCGCCAGCAGCTGGGGGGTGGAGAATGAGCAGTTCTTC. This translates into CASSWGVENEQFF. The full variable domain, completed using reference TRBV5-1 and TRBJ2-1, is KAGVTQTPRYLIKTRGQQVTLSCSPISGHRSVSWYQQTPGQGLQFLFEYFSETQRNKGNFPGRFSGRQFSNSRSEMNVSTLELGDSALYLCASSWGVENEQFFGPGTRLTVL.

This clonotype showed up many times. V and J are TRBV18 and TRBJ1-2; D remains unclear. Germline loops: CDR1 KGHSH, CDR2 LQKENI. This CDR3 has 13 residues. The V gene lost 3 bases and the J gene lost 2 bases, with 7 bases spanning the gap. CDR3 in amino acids: CASSPDGNYGYTF. In DNA, the CDR3 is TGTGCCAGCTCACCGGACGGAAACTATGGCTACACCTTC.

This chain uses TRBV5-6 with TRBJ2-7; D is uncertain. Germline CDR1 SGHDT, CDR2 YYEEEE. V lost 1 base, J lost 3 bases, and 11 bases lay in between. The CDR3 consists of 14 residues. CDR3 DNA: TGTGCCAGCAGCTTGCAGGCTTCGTACTACGAGCAGTACTTC. This sequence encodes CASSLQASYYEQYF.

This CDR3 is CASSRDRGFNNEQFF. In DNA, the CDR3 is TGTGCCAGCAGCCGAGACAGGGGGTTTAACAATGAGCAGTTCTTC. The chain joins TRBV12-3 or TRBV12-4 to TRBJ2-1, with TRBD1 matching over 9 bases. The CDR3 is 15 residues long. The V and J ends lost 6 bases and 5 bases, in that order; junction bases with no gene match: 8.

The sample holds many counts of this clonotype. The chain uses TRBV5-1 and TRBJ2-7; 8 bases map to TRBD1. This CDR3 has 15 amino acids. With 4 bases clipped from V and 6 bases from J, the junction kept 12 bases outside the gene matches. Germline CDR1 reads SGHRS; CDR2 reads YFSETQ. CDR3 in DNA: TGCGCCAGCAGCCAATATCCAGGGGGCAAGGGCGAGCAGTACTTC. Protein product: CASSQYPGGKGEQYF.

This clonotype was counted many times. V usage is TRBV28 and J usage is TRBJ2-1; D might be TRBD2 (5 bases). With 7 bases removed from V and 0 bases from J, the gap between germline ends came to 10 bases. The CDR3 has 14 amino acids. CDR1 and CDR2 from the germline V gene are MDHEN and SYDVKM. DNA of the CDR3: TGTGCCAGCAAAAGCGGTAGCTCCTACAATGAGCAGTTCTTC. Amino acids: CASKSGSSYNEQFF.

This clonotype was counted a few times. This rearrangement joins TRBV30 to TRBJ2-7, with D possibly TRBD1 on 5 matching bases. CDR1 GTSNPN and CDR2 SVGIG come from the germline V gene (reference sequence). CDR3 length: 11 amino acids. V lost 7 bases and J 2 bases, leaving 9 bases between the germline ends. In DNA form, the CDR3 reads TGTGCCTTGACAGCCACCTACGAGCAGTACTTC. Residues: CALTATYEQYF.

This clonotype came up a few times. A much larger clonotype is one base distant, so this may be a read error. The chain uses TRBV6-1 and TRBJ2-1, with 11 bases that match TRBD2. The CDR3 is made up of 16 amino acids. The germline gives CDR1 MNHNS, CDR2 SASEGT. After removal of 4 bases from V and 9 bases from J, the junction contained 11 bases not matched to a gene. The CDR3 DNA is TGTGCCAGCAGTGCTTTCGCTAGCGGGAGGTTGCGTGAGCAGTTCTTC. Amino acids: CASSAFASGRLREQFF.

In this sample, this clonotype turned up many times. The rearrangement joins TRBV6-5 to TRBJ2-7; D call uncertain. The V gene's germline CDR1 is MNHEY and CDR2 SVGAGI. V was pared by 2 bases and J by 2 bases, with 7 bases between. The CDR3 is made up of 13 amino acids. Here the CDR3 DNA reads TGTGCCAGCAGTTACGTTGGAACCTACGAGCAGTACTTC. Amino acid sequence: CASSYVGTYEQYF.

This rearrangement joins TRBV14 to TRBJ1-1; the match to TRBD1 covers 7 bases. Germline assignment: CDR1 SGHDN and CDR2 FVKESK. The V segment lost 1 base and the J segment 14 bases; nucleotides outside the gene matches: 16. The CDR3 consists of 15 residues. Written as DNA, the CDR3 is TGTGCCAGCAGCCAAGTTGGGGTACCCGGGACAGCACTCTTCTTT. This encodes CASSQVGVPGTALFF.

This clonotype was seen many times. The CDR3 here is CAWSVTGNGYTF. CDR3 nucleotide sequence: TGTGCCTGGAGTGTAACGGGGAATGGCTACACCTTC. The chain combines TRBV30 with TRBJ1-2, with D unclear. CDR3 size: 12 residues. The germline V gene encodes CDR1 GTSNPN and CDR2 SVGIG (reference sequence). Trimming removed 0 bases from V and 6 bases from J, with 8 bases in between. Supplemented by reference TRBV30 and TRBJ1-2, the full variable domain reads SQTIHQWPATLVQPVGSPLSLECTVEGTSNPNLYWYRQAAGRGLQLLFYSVGIGQISSEVPQNLSASRPQDRQFILSSKKLLLSDSGFYLCAWSVTGNGYTFGSGTRLTVV.

The V gene is TRBV5-4, the J gene TRBJ2-4; the match to TRBD1 covers 7 bases. The V gene's germline CDR1 is SGHNT and CDR2 YYREEE (reference sequence). J gave up 0 bases and V 3 bases, and 12 bases lay outside the gene matches. This CDR3 contains 18 residues. CDR3 residues: CASSWDSGIHLAKNIQYF. CDR3 DNA sequence: TGTGCCAGCAGCTGGGACAGTGGGATCCATTTAGCCAAAAACATTCAGTACTTC.